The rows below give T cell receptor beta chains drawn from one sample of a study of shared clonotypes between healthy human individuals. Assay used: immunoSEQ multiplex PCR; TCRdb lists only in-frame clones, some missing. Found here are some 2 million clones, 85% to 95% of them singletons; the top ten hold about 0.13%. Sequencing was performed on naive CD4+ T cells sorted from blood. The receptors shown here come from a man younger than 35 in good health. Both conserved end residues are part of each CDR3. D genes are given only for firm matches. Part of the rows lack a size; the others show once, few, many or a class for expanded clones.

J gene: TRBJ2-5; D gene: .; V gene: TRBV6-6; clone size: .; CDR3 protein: CASSYVTQETQYF; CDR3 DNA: TGTGCCAGCAGTTACGTCACCCAAGAGACCCAGTACTTC
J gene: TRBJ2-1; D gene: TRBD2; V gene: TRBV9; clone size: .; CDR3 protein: CASSVAGGSSYNEQFF; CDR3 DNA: TGTGCCAGCAGCGTAGCGGGAGGAAGCTCCTACAATGAGCAGTTCTTC
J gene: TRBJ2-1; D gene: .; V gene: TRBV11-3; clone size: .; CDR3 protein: CASSASPSDKEQFF; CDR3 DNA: TGTGCCAGCAGCGCGTCGCCCTCGGACAAGGAGCAGTTCTTC
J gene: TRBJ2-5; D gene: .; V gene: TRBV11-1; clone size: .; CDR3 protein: CASSPDRFQETQYF; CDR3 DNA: TGTGCCAGCAGCCCAGACAGATTTCAAGAGACCCAGTACTTC
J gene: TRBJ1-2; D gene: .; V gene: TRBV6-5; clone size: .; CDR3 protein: CASSYEGDYGYTF; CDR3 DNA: TGTGCCAGCAGTTACGAGGGAGACTATGGCTACACCTTC
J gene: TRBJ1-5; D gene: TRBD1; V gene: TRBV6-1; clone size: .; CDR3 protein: CASSTDRGPQPQHF; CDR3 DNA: TGTGCCAGCAGTACTGACAGGGGGCCCCAGCCCCAGCATTTT
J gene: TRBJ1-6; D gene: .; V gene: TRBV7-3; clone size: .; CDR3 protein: CASSLNPLFRARVNSPLHF; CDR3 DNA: TGTGCCAGCAGCTTAAATCCCCTTTTTAGGGCCCGCGTGAATTCACCCCTCCACTTT
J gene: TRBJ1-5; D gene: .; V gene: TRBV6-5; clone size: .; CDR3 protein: CASSQRTNSNQPQHF; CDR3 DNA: TGTGCCAGCAGTCAGAGGACCAATAGCAATCAGCCCCAGCATTTT
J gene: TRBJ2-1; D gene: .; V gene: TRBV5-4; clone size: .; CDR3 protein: CASSLGGQGGDEQFF; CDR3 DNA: TGTGCCAGCAGCTTGGGGGGGCAGGGAGGCGATGAGCAGTTCTTC
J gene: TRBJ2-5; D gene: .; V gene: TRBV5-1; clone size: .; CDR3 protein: CASSLPDRQETQYF; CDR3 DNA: TGCGCCAGCAGCTTACCTGACAGGCAAGAGACCCAGTACTTC
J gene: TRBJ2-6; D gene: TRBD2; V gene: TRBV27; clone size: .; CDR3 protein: CASTRLGGSGANVLTF; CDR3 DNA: TGTGCCAGCACCCGACTCGGGGGGTCTGGGGCCAACGTCCTGACTTTC
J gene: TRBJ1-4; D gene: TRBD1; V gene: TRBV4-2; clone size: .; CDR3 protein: CASSLWTGEMFF; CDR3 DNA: TGTGCCAGCAGCCTCTGGACAGGGGAAATGTTTTTT
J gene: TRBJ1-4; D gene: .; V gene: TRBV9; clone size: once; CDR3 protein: CASSTMEAGYEKLFF; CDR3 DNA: TGTGCCAGCAGCACAATGGAGGCAGGGTACGAAAAACTGTTTTTT
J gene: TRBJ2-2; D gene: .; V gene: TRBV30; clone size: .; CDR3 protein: CAWSVSTGELFF; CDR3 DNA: TGTGCCTGGAGTGTTAGTACCGGGGAGCTGTTTTTT
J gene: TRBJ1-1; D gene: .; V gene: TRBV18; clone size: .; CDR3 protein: CASSENLNTEAFF; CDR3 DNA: TGTGCCAGCTCAGAGAATCTGAACACTGAAGCTTTCTTT
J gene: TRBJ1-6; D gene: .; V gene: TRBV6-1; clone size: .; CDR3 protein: CASSEAGPGMNSPLHF; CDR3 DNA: TGTGCCAGCAGTGAAGCGGGGCCAGGGATGAATTCACCCCTCCACTTT
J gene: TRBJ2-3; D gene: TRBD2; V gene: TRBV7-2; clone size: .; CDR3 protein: CASSPLAGLGDTQYF; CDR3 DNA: TGTGCCAGCAGTCCACTAGCGGGACTAGGGGATACGCAGTATTTT
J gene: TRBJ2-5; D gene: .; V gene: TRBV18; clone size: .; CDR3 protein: CASSPEGETQYF; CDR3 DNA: TGTGCCAGCTCACCAGAGGGCGAGACCCAGTACTTC
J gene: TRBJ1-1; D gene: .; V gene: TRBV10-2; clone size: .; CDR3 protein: CASSRLSMNTEAFF; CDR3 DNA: TGCGCCAGCAGTCGGCTCTCAATGAACACTGAAGCTTTCTTT